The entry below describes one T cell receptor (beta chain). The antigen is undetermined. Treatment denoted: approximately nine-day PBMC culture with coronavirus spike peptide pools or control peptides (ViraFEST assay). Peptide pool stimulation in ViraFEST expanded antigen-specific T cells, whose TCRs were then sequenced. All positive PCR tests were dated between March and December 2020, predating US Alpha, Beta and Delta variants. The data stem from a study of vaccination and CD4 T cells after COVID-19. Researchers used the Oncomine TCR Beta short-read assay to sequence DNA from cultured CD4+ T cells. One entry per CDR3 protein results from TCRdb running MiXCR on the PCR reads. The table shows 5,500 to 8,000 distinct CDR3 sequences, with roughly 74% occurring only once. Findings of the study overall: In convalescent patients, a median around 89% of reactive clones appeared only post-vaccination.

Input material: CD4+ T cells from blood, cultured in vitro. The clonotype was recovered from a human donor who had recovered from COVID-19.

Written as DNA, the CDR3 is TGCAGTGCTAGACCAGACTCTGGAAACACCATATATTTT. It codes for CSARPDSGNTIYF. The genes are TRBV20-1 and TRBJ1-3, with D unresolved. CDR1 DFQATT and CDR2 SNEGSKA come from the germline V gene (reference sequence). This CDR3 region has 13 residues. V was trimmed by 2 bases and J by 0 bases, leaving 5 bases between them.